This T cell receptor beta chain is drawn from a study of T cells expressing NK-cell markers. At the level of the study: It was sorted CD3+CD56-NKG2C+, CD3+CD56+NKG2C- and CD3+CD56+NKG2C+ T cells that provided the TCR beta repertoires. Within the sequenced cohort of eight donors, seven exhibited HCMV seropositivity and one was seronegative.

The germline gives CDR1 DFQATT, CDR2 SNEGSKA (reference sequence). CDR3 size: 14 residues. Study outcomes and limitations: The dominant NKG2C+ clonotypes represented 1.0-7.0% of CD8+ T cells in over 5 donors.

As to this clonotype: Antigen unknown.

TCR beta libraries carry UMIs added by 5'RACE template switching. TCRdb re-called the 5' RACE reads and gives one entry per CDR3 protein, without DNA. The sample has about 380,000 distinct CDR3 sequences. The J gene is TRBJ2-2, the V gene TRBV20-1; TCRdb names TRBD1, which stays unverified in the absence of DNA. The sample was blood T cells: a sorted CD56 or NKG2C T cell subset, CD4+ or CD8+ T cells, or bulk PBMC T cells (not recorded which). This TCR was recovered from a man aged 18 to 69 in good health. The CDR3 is CSAPGSVGTGELFF.